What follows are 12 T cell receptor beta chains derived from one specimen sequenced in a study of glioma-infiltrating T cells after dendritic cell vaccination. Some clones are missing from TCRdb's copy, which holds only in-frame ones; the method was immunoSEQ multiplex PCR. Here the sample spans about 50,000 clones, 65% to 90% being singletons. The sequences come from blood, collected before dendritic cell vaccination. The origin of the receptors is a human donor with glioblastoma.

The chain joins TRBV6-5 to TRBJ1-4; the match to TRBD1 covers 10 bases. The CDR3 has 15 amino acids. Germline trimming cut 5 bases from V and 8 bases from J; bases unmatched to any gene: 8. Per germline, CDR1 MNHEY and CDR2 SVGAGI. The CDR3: CASSPTGTGVEKLFF. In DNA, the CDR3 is TGTGCCAGCAGTCCAACCGGGACAGGGGTCGAAAAACTGTTTTTT.

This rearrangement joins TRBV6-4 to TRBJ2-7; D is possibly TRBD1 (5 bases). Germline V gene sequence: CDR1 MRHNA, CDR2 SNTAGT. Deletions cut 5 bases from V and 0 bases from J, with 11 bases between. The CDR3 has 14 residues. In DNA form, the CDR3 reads TGTGCCAGCAGTCCAGACAGAACCTCCTACGAGCAGTACTTC. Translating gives CASSPDRTSYEQYF.

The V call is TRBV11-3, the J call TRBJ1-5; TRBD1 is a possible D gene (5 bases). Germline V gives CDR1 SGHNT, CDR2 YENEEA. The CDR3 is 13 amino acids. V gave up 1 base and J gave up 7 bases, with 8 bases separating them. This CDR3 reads CASSLGPGQPQHF. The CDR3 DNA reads TGTGCCAGCAGCTTAGGTCCAGGGCAGCCCCAGCATTTT.

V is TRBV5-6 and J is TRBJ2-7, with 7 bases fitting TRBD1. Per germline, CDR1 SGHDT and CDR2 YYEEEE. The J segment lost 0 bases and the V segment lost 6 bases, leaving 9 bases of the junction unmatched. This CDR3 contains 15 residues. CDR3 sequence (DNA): TGTGCCAGCACACCCCGACAGGGCCTCTCCTACGAGCAGTACTTC. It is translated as CASTPRQGLSYEQYF.

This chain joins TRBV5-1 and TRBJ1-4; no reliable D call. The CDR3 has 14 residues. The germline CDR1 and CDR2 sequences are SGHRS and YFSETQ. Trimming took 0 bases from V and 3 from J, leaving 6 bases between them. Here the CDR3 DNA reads TGCGCCAGCAGCTTGGCCGGGGCTAATGAAAAACTGTTTTTT. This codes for CASSLAGANEKLFF.

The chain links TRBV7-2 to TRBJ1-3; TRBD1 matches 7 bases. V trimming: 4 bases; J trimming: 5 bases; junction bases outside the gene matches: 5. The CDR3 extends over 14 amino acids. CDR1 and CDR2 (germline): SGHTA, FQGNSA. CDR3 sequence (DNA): TGTGCCAGCAGCTACGGGGACAGCCGAAACACCATATATTTT. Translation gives CASSYGDSRNTIYF.

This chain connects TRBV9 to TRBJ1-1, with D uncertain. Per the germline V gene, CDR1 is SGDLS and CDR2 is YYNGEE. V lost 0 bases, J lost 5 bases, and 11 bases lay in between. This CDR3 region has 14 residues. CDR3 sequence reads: CASSVAGWETEAFF. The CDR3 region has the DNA TGTGCCAGCAGCGTAGCTGGCTGGGAGACTGAAGCTTTCTTT.

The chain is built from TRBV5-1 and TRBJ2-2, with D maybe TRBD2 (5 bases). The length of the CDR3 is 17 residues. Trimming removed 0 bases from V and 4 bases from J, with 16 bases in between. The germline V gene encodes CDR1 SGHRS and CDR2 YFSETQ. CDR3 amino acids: CASSLVPSLSGTGELFF. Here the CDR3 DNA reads TGCGCCAGCAGCTTGGTCCCTAGCTTGTCGGGCACCGGGGAGCTGTTTTTT.

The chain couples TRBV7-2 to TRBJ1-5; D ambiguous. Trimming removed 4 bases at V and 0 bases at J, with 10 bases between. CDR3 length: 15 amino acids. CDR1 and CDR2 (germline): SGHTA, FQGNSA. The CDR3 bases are TGTGCCAGCAGCTCGGTCCCATATAGCAATCAGCCCCAGCATTTT. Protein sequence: CASSSVPYSNQPQHF.

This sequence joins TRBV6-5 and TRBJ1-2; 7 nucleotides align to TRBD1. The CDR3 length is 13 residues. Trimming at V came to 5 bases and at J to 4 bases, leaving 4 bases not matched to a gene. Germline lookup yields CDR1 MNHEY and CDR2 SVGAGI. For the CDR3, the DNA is TGTGCCAGCAGTGGCGGGACAGTCTATGGCTACACCTTC. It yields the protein CASSGGTVYGYTF.

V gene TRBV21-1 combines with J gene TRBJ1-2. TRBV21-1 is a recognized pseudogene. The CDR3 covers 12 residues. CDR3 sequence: CASSPLNYGYTF. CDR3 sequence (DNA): TGTGCCAGCAGCCCACTAAACTATGGCTACACCTTC.

CDR3 coding DNA: TGTGCCAGCAACGAAGGTGGAGGGGTTGCCACCATATATTTT. This gives the protein CASNEGGGVATIYF. V and J are TRBV7-9 and TRBJ1-3, with D possibly being TRBD1 (5 bases). V gave up 7 bases and J gave up 9 bases, with 19 bases separating them. From germline, CDR1 is SEHNR and CDR2 FQNEAQ (reference sequence). This CDR3 region has 14 residues.